This is a list of T cell receptor beta chains from one sample in a study of vaccination effects on CD4 cells after COVID-19. Which antigens these TCRs recognize remains unknown. Assay used: immunoSEQ multiplex PCR; TCRdb lists only in-frame clones, some missing. The data contain around 45,000 clones, roughly four fifths of them singletons. The sample here was CD4+ T cells from PBMCs cultured with SARS-CoV-2 spike peptides, taken before COVID-19 vaccination. These receptors originate from a human donor who received a COVID-19 vaccine. Each CDR3 is given with its conserved first and last residue. A D gene is named only where the DNA matches it firmly. Clone size appears in some rows only: once, few, many, or a class for an expanded clone.

V gene: TRBV11-2; clone size: NA; D gene: TRBD1; J gene: TRBJ2-3; CDR3 length: 17; CDR3 DNA: TGTGCCAGCAGCCGGCTGTTCATCGGGCAGGGGGTCGGTACGCAGTATTTT; CDR3 protein: CASSRLFIGQGVGTQYF
V gene: TRBV28; clone size: NA; D gene: NA; J gene: TRBJ1-3; CDR3 length: 14; CDR3 DNA: TGTGCCAGCAGCCCAGGGCTCTCTGGAAACACCATATATTTT; CDR3 protein: CASSPGLSGNTIYF
V gene: TRBV11-2; clone size: NA; D gene: NA; J gene: TRBJ2-2; CDR3 length: 13; CDR3 DNA: TGTGCCAGCAGCTTGGAGCGAACCGGGGAGCTGTTTTTT; CDR3 protein: CASSLERTGELFF
V gene: TRBV5-1; clone size: NA; D gene: NA; J gene: TRBJ1-1; CDR3 length: 15; CDR3 DNA: TGCGCCAGCAGCTTGTGGGGGGGGATGAACACTGAAGCTTTCTTT; CDR3 protein: CASSLWGGMNTEAFF
V gene: TRBV30; clone size: NA; D gene: NA; J gene: TRBJ2-1; CDR3 length: 16; CDR3 DNA: TGTGCCTGGAGTGATTCGTTTTCGGGGGCGAACAATGAGCAGTTCTTC; CDR3 protein: CAWSDSFSGANNEQFF
V gene: TRBV18; clone size: NA; D gene: NA; J gene: TRBJ2-3; CDR3 length: 12; CDR3 DNA: TGTGCCAGCTCTCTCACAGGGCTTGAGCAGTATTTT; CDR3 protein: CASSLTGLEQYF
V gene: TRBV5-1; clone size: few; D gene: NA; J gene: TRBJ1-2; CDR3 length: 13; CDR3 DNA: TGCGCCAGCAGCTTGCAGACACCGGATGGCTACACCTTC; CDR3 protein: CASSLQTPDGYTF
V gene: TRBV3-1/TRBV3-2; clone size: once; D gene: TRBD1; J gene: TRBJ1-2; CDR3 length: 15; CDR3 DNA: TGTGCCAGCAGCCAAGATCCTCGGGACAGCTATGGCTACACCTTC; CDR3 protein: CASSQDPRDSYGYTF
V gene: TRBV2; clone size: NA; D gene: NA; J gene: TRBJ1-5; CDR3 length: 12; CDR3 DNA: TGTGCCAGCAGTGAAGGAGTTTCCGCCCAGCATTTT; CDR3 protein: CASSEGVSAQHF
V gene: TRBV28; clone size: NA; D gene: NA; J gene: TRBJ2-2; CDR3 length: 14; CDR3 DNA: TGTGCCAGCAGTTTATTTGGGAACACCGGGGAGCTGTTTTTT; CDR3 protein: CASSLFGNTGELFF
V gene: TRBV2; clone size: NA; D gene: NA; J gene: TRBJ1-2; CDR3 length: 14; CDR3 DNA: TGTGCCAGCAGTGAAAGGGGAAGGGACTATGGCTACACCTTC; CDR3 protein: CASSERGRDYGYTF
V gene: TRBV5-1; clone size: once; D gene: NA; J gene: TRBJ1-2; CDR3 length: 16; CDR3 DNA: TGCGCCAGCAGCTTCCAGGTTGAGGCGCGAAACTATGGCTACACCTTC; CDR3 protein: CASSFQVEARNYGYTF
V gene: TRBV2; clone size: NA; D gene: NA; J gene: TRBJ1-1; CDR3 length: 14; CDR3 DNA: TGTGCCAGCAGCTTGACAGCCACGAACACTGAAGCTTTCTTT; CDR3 protein: CASSLTATNTEAFF
V gene: TRBV20-1; clone size: NA; D gene: NA; J gene: TRBJ2-1; CDR3 length: 11; CDR3 DNA: TGCAGTGGGCCGGATCACAATGAGCAGTTCTTC; CDR3 protein: CSGPDHNEQFF
V gene: TRBV3-1/TRBV3-2; clone size: NA; D gene: NA; J gene: TRBJ2-5; CDR3 length: 16; CDR3 DNA: TGTGCCAGCAGCCAAGGCCTCAAGGCTGGGGGAGAGACCCAGTACTTC; CDR3 protein: CASSQGLKAGGETQYF
V gene: TRBV6-5; clone size: once; D gene: TRBD1; J gene: TRBJ1-2; CDR3 length: 14; CDR3 DNA: TGTGCCAGCAGCCTTATACAGGGGCCTGGTGGCTACACCTTC; CDR3 protein: CASSLIQGPGGYTF
V gene: TRBV19; clone size: few; D gene: NA; J gene: TRBJ2-2; CDR3 length: 15; CDR3 DNA: TGTGCCAGTAGTAGCTTCCTTGGGGACACCGGGGAGCTGTTTTTT; CDR3 protein: CASSSFLGDTGELFF
V gene: TRBV24-1; clone size: NA; D gene: NA; J gene: TRBJ2-3; CDR3 length: 14; CDR3 DNA: TGTGCCACCAGTGATTCCCTTTGGGATCGGGCGCAGTATTTT; CDR3 protein: CATSDSLWDRAQYF
V gene: TRBV15; clone size: medium-sized; D gene: NA; J gene: TRBJ1-1; CDR3 length: 14; CDR3 DNA: TGTGCCACCAGCAGAGGACAGTCGAACACTGAAGCTTTCTTT; CDR3 protein: CATSRGQSNTEAFF
V gene: TRBV11-2; clone size: NA; D gene: NA; J gene: TRBJ1-1; CDR3 length: 11; CDR3 DNA: TGTGCCAGCAGCTTTCTACTAAGAGCTTTCTTT; CDR3 protein: CASSFLLRAFF
V gene: TRBV24-1; clone size: NA; D gene: NA; J gene: TRBJ2-3; CDR3 length: 15; CDR3 DNA: TGTGCCACCAGTGATCCTAGGACAGCCACAGATACGCAGTATTTT; CDR3 protein: CATSDPRTATDTQYF
V gene: TRBV5-5; clone size: few; D gene: TRBD1; J gene: TRBJ2-1; CDR3 length: 14; CDR3 DNA: TGTGCCAGCAGACAGGGGACCTGGGGCGGTGAGCAGTTCTTC; CDR3 protein: CASRQGTWGGEQFF
V gene: TRBV15; clone size: NA; D gene: NA; J gene: TRBJ2-6; CDR3 length: 19; CDR3 DNA: TGTGCCACCAGCAGAATCTCAGGTCGGAGGACCTCTGGGGCCAACGTCCTGACTTTC; CDR3 protein: CATSRISGRRTSGANVLTF
V gene: TRBV19; clone size: NA; D gene: NA; J gene: TRBJ1-2; CDR3 length: 15; CDR3 DNA: TGTGCCAGTCAGAGGGAAGAAAGGGCTAACTATGGCTACACCTTC; CDR3 protein: CASQREERANYGYTF
V gene: TRBV7-9; clone size: NA; D gene: TRBD1; J gene: TRBJ2-5; CDR3 length: 13; CDR3 DNA: TGTGCCAGCAGCCATGACAGGGGAGAGACCCAGTACTTC; CDR3 protein: CASSHDRGETQYF
V gene: TRBV6-5; clone size: NA; D gene: NA; J gene: TRBJ2-1; CDR3 length: 14; CDR3 DNA: TGTGCCAGCAGTACTAATTATGAGAGGCATGAGCAGTTCTTC; CDR3 protein: CASSTNYERHEQFF
V gene: TRBV7-3; clone size: NA; D gene: TRBD1; J gene: TRBJ2-1; CDR3 length: 16; CDR3 DNA: TGTGCCAGCAGCTTAAGGGGGACAGGGGTTTACAATGAGCAGTTCTTC; CDR3 protein: CASSLRGTGVYNEQFF
V gene: TRBV7-7; clone size: NA; D gene: TRBD1; J gene: TRBJ2-2; CDR3 length: 14; CDR3 DNA: TGTGCCAGCAGGGGACAGGGGGCAACCGGGGAGCTGTTTTTT; CDR3 protein: CASRGQGATGELFF
V gene: TRBV18; clone size: NA; D gene: NA; J gene: TRBJ1-2; CDR3 length: 14; CDR3 DNA: TGTGCCAGCTCTCCTTTAGACAGGCTCGGTGGCTACACCTTC; CDR3 protein: CASSPLDRLGGYTF
V gene: TRBV9; clone size: NA; D gene: NA; J gene: TRBJ2-5; CDR3 length: 14; CDR3 DNA: TGTGCCAGCAGCTCCTCCGGTTACGGGGAGACCCAGTACTTC; CDR3 protein: CASSSSGYGETQYF
V gene: TRBV18; clone size: NA; D gene: NA; J gene: TRBJ2-2; CDR3 length: 13; CDR3 DNA: TGTGCCAGCTCCCTAGAGTTTTCCGGGGAGCTGTTTTTT; CDR3 protein: CASSLEFSGELFF
V gene: TRBV5-1; clone size: NA; D gene: TRBD2; J gene: TRBJ2-5; CDR3 length: 15; CDR3 DNA: TGCGCCAGCAGCTTATTAGCGGGGGGCCCAGAGACCCAGTACTTC; CDR3 protein: CASSLLAGGPETQYF
V gene: TRBV24-1; clone size: NA; D gene: NA; J gene: TRBJ1-2; CDR3 length: 11; CDR3 DNA: TGTGCCACCAGTGATCATAAGGGCTACACCTTC; CDR3 protein: CATSDHKGYTF
V gene: TRBV6-2/TRBV6-3; clone size: NA; D gene: NA; J gene: TRBJ1-3; CDR3 length: 13; CDR3 DNA: TGTGCCAGCAGTTACCAGATGGAAACTACAATATATTTT; CDR3 protein: CASSYQMETTIYF
V gene: TRBV24-1; clone size: NA; D gene: TRBD1; J gene: TRBJ2-3; CDR3 length: 16; CDR3 DNA: TGTGCCACCAGTACATACCGGGACAGGGTCAAAGATACGCAGTATTTT; CDR3 protein: CATSTYRDRVKDTQYF
V gene: TRBV24-1; clone size: NA; D gene: NA; J gene: TRBJ2-3; CDR3 length: 14; CDR3 DNA: TGTGCCACCAGTGACCCGGGACGCACAGATACGCAGTATTTT; CDR3 protein: CATSDPGRTDTQYF
V gene: TRBV30; clone size: few; D gene: TRBD2; J gene: TRBJ2-1; CDR3 length: 17; CDR3 DNA: TGTGCCTGGAGCCCTACTCGGCGACTAGCCTCCTACAATGAGCAGTTCTTC; CDR3 protein: CAWSPTRRLASYNEQFF
V gene: TRBV6-5; clone size: NA; D gene: TRBD1; J gene: TRBJ1-2; CDR3 length: 13; CDR3 DNA: TGTGCCAGCAGGCCCGACAGGGGCTATGGCTACACCTTC; CDR3 protein: CASRPDRGYGYTF
V gene: TRBV6-6; clone size: NA; D gene: TRBD1; J gene: TRBJ1-1; CDR3 length: 16; CDR3 DNA: TGTGCCAGCAGCGGAGGACCGGGACAGGCGAACACTGAAGCTTTCTTT; CDR3 protein: CASSGGPGQANTEAFF
V gene: TRBV7-2; clone size: NA; D gene: NA; J gene: TRBJ2-1; CDR3 length: 18; CDR3 DNA: TGTGCCAGCAGCTTTGAGTTGGCGGGGCCGTTCTCCTACAATGAGCAGTTCTTC; CDR3 protein: CASSFELAGPFSYNEQFF
V gene: TRBV12-3/TRBV12-4; clone size: NA; D gene: NA; J gene: TRBJ1-1; CDR3 length: 11; CDR3 DNA: TGTGCCAGCAGTTTATTCGCTGAAGCTTTCTTT; CDR3 protein: CASSLFAEAFF
V gene: TRBV7-2; clone size: NA; D gene: NA; J gene: TRBJ1-3; CDR3 length: 14; CDR3 DNA: TGTGCCAGCAGCTTGAGCAGCTCTGGAAACACCATATATTTT; CDR3 protein: CASSLSSSGNTIYF
V gene: TRBV6-2/TRBV6-3; clone size: NA; D gene: NA; J gene: TRBJ1-6; CDR3 length: 15; CDR3 DNA: TGTGCCAGCAGCCGAACTGACGGTGATAATTCACCCCTCCACTTT; CDR3 protein: CASSRTDGDNSPLHF
V gene: TRBV2; clone size: NA; D gene: TRBD1; J gene: TRBJ2-3; CDR3 length: 15; CDR3 DNA: TGTGCCAGCAACGCATGGGACAGGGGGCAAGATACGCAGTATTTT; CDR3 protein: CASNAWDRGQDTQYF
V gene: TRBV5-1; clone size: NA; D gene: TRBD1; J gene: TRBJ2-2; CDR3 length: 14; CDR3 DNA: TGCGCCAGCAGCTTGCAACAGGGGACCGGGGAGCTGTTTTTT; CDR3 protein: CASSLQQGTGELFF
V gene: TRBV6-5; clone size: once; D gene: TRBD1; J gene: TRBJ1-2; CDR3 length: 13; CDR3 DNA: TGTGCCAGCGTTCGGGACAGGGGTTATGGCTACACCTTC; CDR3 protein: CASVRDRGYGYTF
V gene: TRBV18; clone size: NA; D gene: TRBD2; J gene: TRBJ2-1; CDR3 length: 14; CDR3 DNA: TGTGCCAGCTCATTACTAGCGGGGGTCGATGAGCAGTTCTTC; CDR3 protein: CASSLLAGVDEQFF
V gene: TRBV19; clone size: once; D gene: NA; J gene: TRBJ2-5; CDR3 length: 14; CDR3 DNA: TGTGCCAGTAGACCCTCCGGGGGTCGCGAGACCCAGTACTTC; CDR3 protein: CASRPSGGRETQYF
V gene: TRBV3-1/TRBV3-2; clone size: NA; D gene: NA; J gene: TRBJ1-1; CDR3 length: 12; CDR3 DNA: TGTGCCAGCAGCCGCAATTGGGCTGAAGCTTTCTTT; CDR3 protein: CASSRNWAEAFF
V gene: TRBV19; clone size: few; D gene: NA; J gene: TRBJ2-5; CDR3 length: 12; CDR3 DNA: TGTGCCAGTGGGACGGTAAAAGAGACCCAGTACTTC; CDR3 protein: CASGTVKETQYF
V gene: TRBV3-1/TRBV3-2; clone size: NA; D gene: NA; J gene: TRBJ1-2; CDR3 length: 14; CDR3 DNA: TGTGCCAGCAGCCACCTGGACAGTCAAAATGGCTACACCTTC; CDR3 protein: CASSHLDSQNGYTF
V gene: TRBV2; clone size: NA; D gene: NA; J gene: TRBJ2-5; CDR3 length: 12; CDR3 DNA: TGTGCCAGCAGGGGCTGGATGGAGACCCAGTACTTC; CDR3 protein: CASRGWMETQYF
V gene: TRBV6-6; clone size: NA; D gene: NA; J gene: TRBJ2-3; CDR3 length: 13; CDR3 DNA: TGTGCCAGCAGACGGGACCACACAGATACGCAGTATTTT; CDR3 protein: CASRRDHTDTQYF
V gene: TRBV12-5; clone size: NA; D gene: TRBD1; J gene: TRBJ2-5; CDR3 length: 16; CDR3 DNA: TGTGCTAGTGGTTTGGGGGGGCAGGGGGTACAAGAGACCCAGTACTTC; CDR3 protein: CASGLGGQGVQETQYF
V gene: TRBV24-1; clone size: NA; D gene: NA; J gene: TRBJ2-5; CDR3 length: 15; CDR3 DNA: TGTGCCACCAGTGACACACAAGGGTTCCAGGAGACCCAGTACTTC; CDR3 protein: CATSDTQGFQETQYF
V gene: TRBV30; clone size: NA; D gene: NA; J gene: TRBJ2-3; CDR3 length: 14; CDR3 DNA: TGTGCCTGGAGTGTAGGTGGGGGCACAGATACGCAGTATTTT; CDR3 protein: CAWSVGGGTDTQYF